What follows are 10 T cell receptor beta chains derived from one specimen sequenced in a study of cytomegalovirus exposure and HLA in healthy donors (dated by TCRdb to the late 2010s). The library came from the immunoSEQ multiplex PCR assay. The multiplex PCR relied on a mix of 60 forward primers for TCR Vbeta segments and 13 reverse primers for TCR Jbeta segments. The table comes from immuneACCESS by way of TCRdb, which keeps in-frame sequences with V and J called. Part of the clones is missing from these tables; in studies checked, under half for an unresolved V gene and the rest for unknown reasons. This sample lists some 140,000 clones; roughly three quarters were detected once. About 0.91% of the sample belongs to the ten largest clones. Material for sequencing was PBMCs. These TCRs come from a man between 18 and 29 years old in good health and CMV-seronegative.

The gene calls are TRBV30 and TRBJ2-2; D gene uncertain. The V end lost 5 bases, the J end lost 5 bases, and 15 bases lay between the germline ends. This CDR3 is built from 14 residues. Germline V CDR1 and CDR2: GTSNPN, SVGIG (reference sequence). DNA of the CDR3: TGTGCCTGGGCCACAGTATTAGGAACCGGGGAGCTGTTTTTT. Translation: CAWATVLGTGELFF.

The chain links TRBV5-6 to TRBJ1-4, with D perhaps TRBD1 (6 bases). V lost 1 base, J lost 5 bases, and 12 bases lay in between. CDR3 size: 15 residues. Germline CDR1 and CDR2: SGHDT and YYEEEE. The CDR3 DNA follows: TGTGCCAGCAGCTTGAAAACAGGGAGCAATGAAAAACTGTTTTTT. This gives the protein CASSLKTGSNEKLFF.

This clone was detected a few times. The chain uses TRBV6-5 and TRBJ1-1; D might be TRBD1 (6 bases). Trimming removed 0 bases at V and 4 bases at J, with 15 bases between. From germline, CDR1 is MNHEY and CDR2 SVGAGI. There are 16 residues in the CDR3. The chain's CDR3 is CASSYSPTGRSTEAFF. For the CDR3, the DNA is TGTGCCAGCAGTTACTCTCCCACAGGGCGGTCCACTGAAGCTTTCTTT.

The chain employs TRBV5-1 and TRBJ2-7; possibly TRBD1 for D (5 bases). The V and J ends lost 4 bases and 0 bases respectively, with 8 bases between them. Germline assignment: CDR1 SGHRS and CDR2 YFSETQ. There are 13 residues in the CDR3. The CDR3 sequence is CASSGDSSYEQYF. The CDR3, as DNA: TGCGCCAGCAGCGGAGACAGCTCCTACGAGCAGTACTTC. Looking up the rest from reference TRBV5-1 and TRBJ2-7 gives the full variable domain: KAGVTQTPRYLIKTRGQQVTLSCSPISGHRSVSWYQQTPGQGLQFLFEYFSETQRNKGNFPGRFSGRQFSNSRSEMNVSTLELGDSALYLCASSGDSSYEQYFGPGTRLTVT.

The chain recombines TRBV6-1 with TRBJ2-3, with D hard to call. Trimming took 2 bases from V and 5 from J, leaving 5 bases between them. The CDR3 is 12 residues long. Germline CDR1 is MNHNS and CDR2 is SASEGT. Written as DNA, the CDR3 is TGTGCCAGCAGTGAACCGAGAGATACGCAGTATTTT. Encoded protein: CASSEPRDTQYF.

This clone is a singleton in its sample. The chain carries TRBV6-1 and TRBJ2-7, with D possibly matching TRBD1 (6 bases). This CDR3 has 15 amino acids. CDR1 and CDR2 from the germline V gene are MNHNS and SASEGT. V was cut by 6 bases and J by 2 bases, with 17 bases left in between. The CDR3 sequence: CASRGMNRVAYEQYF. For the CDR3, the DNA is TGTGCCAGCAGAGGGATGAACAGGGTCGCCTACGAGCAGTACTTC.

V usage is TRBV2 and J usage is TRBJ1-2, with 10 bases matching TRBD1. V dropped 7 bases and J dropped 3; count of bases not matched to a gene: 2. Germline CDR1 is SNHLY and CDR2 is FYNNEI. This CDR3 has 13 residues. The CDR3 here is CASNGQGDYGYTF. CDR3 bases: TGTGCCAGCAATGGACAGGGGGACTATGGCTACACCTTC.

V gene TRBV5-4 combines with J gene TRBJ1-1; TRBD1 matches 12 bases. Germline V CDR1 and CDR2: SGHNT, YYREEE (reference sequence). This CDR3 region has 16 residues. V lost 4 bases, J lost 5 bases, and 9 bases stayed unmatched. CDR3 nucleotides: TGTGCCAGCAGCATAGGGACAGGGGGCGCGGGGACTGAAGCTTTCTTT. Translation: CASSIGTGGAGTEAFF.

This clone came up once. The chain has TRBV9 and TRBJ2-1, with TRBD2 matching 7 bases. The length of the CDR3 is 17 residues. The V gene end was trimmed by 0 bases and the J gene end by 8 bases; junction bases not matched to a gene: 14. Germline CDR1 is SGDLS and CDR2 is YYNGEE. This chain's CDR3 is CASSVELGLDAGDEQFF. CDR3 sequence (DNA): TGTGCCAGCAGCGTAGAGTTAGGGCTGGATGCGGGGGATGAGCAGTTCTTC. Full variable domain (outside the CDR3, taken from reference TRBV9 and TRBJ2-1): DSGVTQTPKHLITATGQRVTLRCSPRSGDLSVYWYQQSLDQGLQFLIQYYNGEERAKGNILERFSAQQFPDLHSELNLSSLELGDSALYFCASSVELGLDAGDEQFFGPGTRLTVL.

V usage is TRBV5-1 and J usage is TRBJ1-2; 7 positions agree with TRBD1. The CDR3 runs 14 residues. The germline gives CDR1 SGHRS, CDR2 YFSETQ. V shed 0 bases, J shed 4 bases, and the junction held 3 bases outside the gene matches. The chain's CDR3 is CASSLEGQSYGYTF. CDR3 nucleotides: TGCGCCAGCAGCTTGGAGGGACAGAGCTATGGCTACACCTTC.